A selection of T cell receptor beta chains follows, all from one sample in a study of T cell responses to AZD1222 COVID-19 vaccine. The table came from immunoSEQ multiplex PCR; TCRdb's copy has only in-frame clones and leaves some out. The profile covers 100,000 to 150,000 clones, with 90% appearing a single time and 4.2% taken by the ten largest. The sample was peripheral blood, taken 28 days after the second dose of the MenACWY control vaccine. The origin of the receptors is an adult who received the MenACWY meningococcal vaccine as a control. Both conserved end residues are part of each CDR3. Fields, in order: clone size, V gene, J gene, D gene, CDR3 protein, CDR3 DNA. D genes are given only for firm matches. The size of a clone is reported for some rows only, either as once, few or many, or as a class for expanded clones.

clone size: NA; V gene: TRBV10-3; J gene: TRBJ2-7; D gene: NA; CDR3 protein: CAIKHDYEQYF; CDR3 DNA: TGTGCCATCAAACACGACTACGAGCAGTACTTC
clone size: NA; V gene: TRBV6-6; J gene: TRBJ1-2; D gene: NA; CDR3 protein: CASSYSGDPYGYTF; CDR3 DNA: TGTGCCAGCAGTTACTCGGGGGACCCCTATGGCTACACCTTC
clone size: NA; V gene: TRBV6-1; J gene: TRBJ2-3; D gene: NA; CDR3 protein: CASSEAKGADTQYF; CDR3 DNA: TGTGCCAGCAGTGAGGCTAAGGGGGCAGATACGCAGTATTTT
clone size: NA; V gene: TRBV28; J gene: TRBJ2-1; D gene: TRBD2; CDR3 protein: CASSFSASGSYNEQFF; CDR3 DNA: TGTGCCAGCAGCTTCAGCGCTAGCGGCTCCTACAATGAGCAGTTCTTC
clone size: NA; V gene: TRBV2; J gene: TRBJ1-4; D gene: TRBD1; CDR3 protein: CASSQGGTGFKKLFF; CDR3 DNA: TGTGCCAGCAGCCAAGGCGGGACAGGGTTCAAAAAACTGTTTTTT
clone size: NA; V gene: TRBV7-8; J gene: TRBJ1-6; D gene: NA; CDR3 protein: CASSRSYNSPLHF; CDR3 DNA: TGTGCCAGCAGCCGCTCCTATAATTCACCCCTCCACTTT
clone size: few; V gene: TRBV19; J gene: TRBJ1-4; D gene: NA; CDR3 protein: CASSRPAGKGEKLFF; CDR3 DNA: TGTGCCAGTAGCCGCCCCGCGGGAAAAGGTGAAAAACTGTTTTTT
clone size: NA; V gene: TRBV10-3; J gene: TRBJ1-2; D gene: NA; CDR3 protein: CAIREQGNGGYTF; CDR3 DNA: TGTGCCATCAGGGAACAGGGAAATGGTGGCTACACCTTC
clone size: NA; V gene: TRBV28; J gene: TRBJ2-5; D gene: NA; CDR3 protein: CASSDVLLGGETQYF; CDR3 DNA: TGTGCCAGCAGCGACGTCCTCTTGGGAGGAGAGACCCAGTACTTC
clone size: NA; V gene: TRBV2; J gene: TRBJ2-1; D gene: TRBD2; CDR3 protein: CARATSGNGNEQFF; CDR3 DNA: TGTGCCAGGGCGACTAGCGGGAATGGCAATGAGCAGTTCTTC
clone size: few; V gene: TRBV6-5; J gene: TRBJ1-1; D gene: TRBD1; CDR3 protein: CASSDRVNTEAFF; CDR3 DNA: TGTGCCAGCAGCGACAGGGTGAACACTGAAGCTTTCTTT
clone size: NA; V gene: TRBV2; J gene: TRBJ2-6; D gene: NA; CDR3 protein: CASSNPAGYSGANVLTF; CDR3 DNA: TGTGCCAGCAGTAATCCTGCGGGCTACTCTGGGGCCAACGTCCTGACTTTC
clone size: NA; V gene: TRBV24-1; J gene: TRBJ1-2; D gene: TRBD1; CDR3 protein: CATSEPRGQDGDYGYTF; CDR3 DNA: TGTGCCACCAGTGAACCCCGCGGACAGGATGGAGACTATGGCTACACCTTC
clone size: NA; V gene: TRBV18; J gene: TRBJ2-1; D gene: NA; CDR3 protein: CASSPPGATYNEQFF; CDR3 DNA: TGTGCCAGCTCACCACCAGGGGCTACCTACAATGAGCAGTTCTTC
clone size: NA; V gene: TRBV18; J gene: TRBJ2-3; D gene: TRBD1; CDR3 protein: CASSPRGQGTDTQYF; CDR3 DNA: TGTGCCAGCTCACCGCGGGGACAGGGGACAGATACGCAGTATTTT
clone size: once; V gene: TRBV4-1; J gene: TRBJ1-5; D gene: TRBD1; CDR3 protein: CASSETGGYQPQHF; CDR3 DNA: TGCGCCAGCAGCGAAACAGGGGGCTATCAGCCCCAGCATTTT
clone size: NA; V gene: TRBV4-2; J gene: TRBJ2-1; D gene: NA; CDR3 protein: CASSAHQDGSTYNEQFF; CDR3 DNA: TGTGCCAGCAGCGCCCATCAGGACGGCAGCACCTACAATGAGCAGTTCTTC
clone size: NA; V gene: TRBV5-6; J gene: TRBJ2-1; D gene: NA; CDR3 protein: CASSLGPRPQYNEQFF; CDR3 DNA: TGTGCCAGCAGCTTGGGGCCCCGGCCCCAGTACAATGAGCAGTTCTTC
clone size: NA; V gene: TRBV6-1; J gene: TRBJ2-1; D gene: NA; CDR3 protein: CASSEDRRRAVNEQFF; CDR3 DNA: TGTGCCAGCAGTGAAGACCGCAGGAGGGCCGTCAATGAGCAGTTCTTC
clone size: NA; V gene: TRBV28; J gene: TRBJ2-1; D gene: NA; CDR3 protein: CASSFPARTRYNEQFF; CDR3 DNA: TGTGCCAGCAGTTTTCCTGCTCGGACCCGCTACAATGAGCAGTTCTTC
clone size: few; V gene: TRBV10-3; J gene: TRBJ1-5; D gene: NA; CDR3 protein: CAISESLGDQPQHF; CDR3 DNA: TGTGCCATCAGTGAGTCTTTGGGGGATCAGCCCCAGCATTTT
clone size: NA; V gene: TRBV2; J gene: TRBJ2-1; D gene: TRBD1; CDR3 protein: CASTGQERISRSNEQFF; CDR3 DNA: TGTGCCAGCACGGGACAGGAACGGATCTCGCGGAGCAATGAGCAGTTCTTC
clone size: few; V gene: TRBV4-1; J gene: TRBJ1-1; D gene: NA; CDR3 protein: CASSQGTGGSEGTEAFF; CDR3 DNA: TGCGCCAGCAGCCAAGGGACCGGGGGGTCGGAGGGCACTGAAGCTTTCTTT
clone size: NA; V gene: TRBV6-1; J gene: TRBJ1-6; D gene: TRBD1; CDR3 protein: CASSEVQDRVGDNSPLHF; CDR3 DNA: TGTGCCAGCAGTGAAGTTCAGGACAGGGTCGGGGATAATTCACCCCTCCACTTT
clone size: NA; V gene: TRBV28; J gene: TRBJ2-7; D gene: NA; CDR3 protein: CASSGPESYEQYF; CDR3 DNA: TGTGCCAGCAGTGGACCGGAGTCCTACGAGCAGTACTTC
clone size: NA; V gene: TRBV6-5; J gene: TRBJ1-2; D gene: NA; CDR3 protein: CASSTTGSYGYTF; CDR3 DNA: TGTGCCAGCAGCACAACAGGGAGCTATGGCTACACCTTC
clone size: NA; V gene: TRBV6-1; J gene: TRBJ1-1; D gene: NA; CDR3 protein: CASSELAGMNTEAFF; CDR3 DNA: TGTGCCAGCAGTGAATTGGCAGGGATGAACACTGAAGCTTTCTTT
clone size: NA; V gene: TRBV10-3; J gene: TRBJ1-1; D gene: NA; CDR3 protein: CAISESPGSEAFF; CDR3 DNA: TGTGCCATCAGTGAGTCACCCGGGTCTGAAGCTTTCTTT
clone size: NA; V gene: TRBV24-1; J gene: TRBJ2-5; D gene: NA; CDR3 protein: CATSDLLGAEETQYF; CDR3 DNA: TGTGCCACCAGTGATTTGTTGGGGGCCGAAGAGACCCAGTACTTC
clone size: NA; V gene: TRBV5-4; J gene: TRBJ1-6; D gene: TRBD1; CDR3 protein: CASTNRGLVNSPLHF; CDR3 DNA: TGTGCCAGCACTAACAGGGGGCTAGTTAATTCACCCCTCCACTTT
clone size: NA; V gene: TRBV27; J gene: TRBJ1-2; D gene: TRBD1; CDR3 protein: CASSYSAGTGVGFGYTF; CDR3 DNA: TGTGCCAGCAGTTACTCAGCCGGGACAGGGGTAGGGTTCGGCTACACCTTC
clone size: NA; V gene: TRBV11-1; J gene: TRBJ1-1; D gene: NA; CDR3 protein: CASSLGRVNTEAFF; CDR3 DNA: TGTGCCAGCAGCTTAGGCAGGGTTAACACTGAAGCTTTCTTT
clone size: NA; V gene: TRBV21-1; J gene: TRBJ2-7; D gene: NA; CDR3 protein: CASSKGIIRYLRTYEQYF; CDR3 DNA: TGTGCCAGCAGCAAAGGAATCATCCGGTACCTAAGGACCTACGAGCAGTACTTC
clone size: NA; V gene: TRBV5-5; J gene: TRBJ2-5; D gene: NA; CDR3 protein: CASSYQGSSGETQYF; CDR3 DNA: TGTGCCAGCAGCTACCAGGGAAGTTCGGGAGAGACCCAGTACTTC
clone size: NA; V gene: TRBV2; J gene: TRBJ2-2; D gene: NA; CDR3 protein: CASSDSTRPRTGELFF; CDR3 DNA: TGTGCCAGCAGTGACTCGACGCGGCCTAGGACCGGGGAGCTGTTTTTT
clone size: NA; V gene: TRBV6-5; J gene: TRBJ2-7; D gene: NA; CDR3 protein: CASGLGNRWEQYF; CDR3 DNA: TGTGCCAGCGGTCTGGGAAACCGCTGGGAGCAGTACTTC
clone size: NA; V gene: TRBV15; J gene: TRBJ2-1; D gene: NA; CDR3 protein: CATSKVGEERSFSNEQFF; CDR3 DNA: TGTGCCACCAGCAAGGTAGGGGAGGAGAGGTCATTTTCCAATGAGCAGTTCTTC
clone size: NA; V gene: TRBV11-3; J gene: TRBJ1-5; D gene: NA; CDR3 protein: CASSFLRDYIRYSNQPQHF; CDR3 DNA: TGTGCCAGCAGCTTTTTGAGGGATTACATCCGTTATAGCAATCAGCCCCAGCATTTT
clone size: NA; V gene: TRBV9; J gene: TRBJ2-3; D gene: NA; CDR3 protein: CASSPLRNTDTQYF; CDR3 DNA: TGTGCCAGCAGCCCCCTTAGAAACACAGATACGCAGTATTTT
clone size: NA; V gene: TRBV21-1; J gene: TRBJ1-1; D gene: NA; CDR3 protein: CASSKVAPLNTEAFF; CDR3 DNA: TGTGCCAGCAGCAAAGTAGCTCCGCTGAACACTGAAGCTTTCTTT
clone size: NA; V gene: TRBV7-2; J gene: TRBJ2-3; D gene: NA; CDR3 protein: CASSFSTDTQYF; CDR3 DNA: TGTGCCAGCAGCTTCAGCACAGATACGCAGTATTTT
clone size: NA; V gene: TRBV28; J gene: TRBJ1-4; D gene: NA; CDR3 protein: CASSYRHGPLPTNEKLFF; CDR3 DNA: TGTGCCAGCAGTTACCGACACGGGCCACTCCCAACTAATGAAAAACTGTTTTTT
clone size: NA; V gene: TRBV3-1/TRBV3-2; J gene: TRBJ2-2; D gene: TRBD2; CDR3 protein: CASSQDAGEVTGELFF; CDR3 DNA: TGTGCCAGCAGCCAAGATGCGGGAGAGGTCACCGGGGAGCTGTTTTTT
clone size: NA; V gene: TRBV24-1; J gene: TRBJ2-3; D gene: NA; CDR3 protein: CATRDSTDTQYF; CDR3 DNA: TGTGCCACCAGGGACAGCACAGATACGCAGTATTTT
clone size: NA; V gene: TRBV4-1; J gene: TRBJ1-2; D gene: TRBD1; CDR3 protein: CASSLRTGPNYGYTF; CDR3 DNA: TGCGCCAGCAGCCTCCGGACAGGGCCAAACTATGGCTACACCTTC
clone size: NA; V gene: TRBV7-2; J gene: TRBJ1-1; D gene: NA; CDR3 protein: CASSSGRNTEAFF; CDR3 DNA: TGTGCCAGCAGTTCAGGACGGAACACTGAAGCTTTCTTT
clone size: NA; V gene: TRBV28; J gene: TRBJ2-7; D gene: NA; CDR3 protein: CASTLGAGLGYEQYF; CDR3 DNA: TGTGCCAGCACCCTAGGGGCCGGTTTAGGGTACGAGCAGTACTTC
clone size: NA; V gene: TRBV6-4; J gene: TRBJ1-6; D gene: NA; CDR3 protein: CASSEGSPLHF; CDR3 DNA: TGTGCCAGCAGTGAAGGGTCACCCCTCCACTTT
clone size: NA; V gene: TRBV20-1; J gene: TRBJ1-5; D gene: TRBD1; CDR3 protein: CSASTGGWGNQPQHF; CDR3 DNA: TGCAGTGCTAGTACAGGGGGTTGGGGCAATCAGCCCCAGCATTTT
clone size: few; V gene: TRBV28; J gene: TRBJ2-3; D gene: TRBD2; CDR3 protein: CASRPPGLALTDTQYF; CDR3 DNA: TGTGCCAGCAGACCCCCGGGACTAGCCCTCACAGATACGCAGTATTTT
clone size: few; V gene: TRBV6-1; J gene: TRBJ1-1; D gene: NA; CDR3 protein: CASSEARGGGWTEAFF; CDR3 DNA: TGTGCCAGCAGTGAAGCGAGAGGTGGGGGGTGGACTGAAGCTTTCTTT
clone size: NA; V gene: TRBV3-1/TRBV3-2; J gene: TRBJ1-4; D gene: NA; CDR3 protein: CASSLRGAAINEKLFF; CDR3 DNA: TGTGCCAGCAGCTTACGCGGTGCCGCCATCAATGAAAAACTGTTTTTT
clone size: NA; V gene: TRBV6-2/TRBV6-3; J gene: TRBJ2-5; D gene: TRBD1; CDR3 protein: CASSYSGDRIYQETQYF; CDR3 DNA: TGTGCCAGCAGTTACTCGGGGGACAGAATCTACCAAGAGACCCAGTACTTC